The clone carrying this T cell receptor beta chain was seen more than once but under ten times. The CDR3 spans 12 residues. CDR1 and CDR2 from the germline V gene are GTSNPN and SVGIG (reference sequence). Trimming took 2 bases from V and 4 from J, leaving 5 bases between them. This sample was taken from a study of shared clonotypes between healthy human individuals. Sequencing was performed with immunoSEQ multiplex PCR; in TCRdb, only in-frame clones are kept and a portion is missing. In the table there are some 470,000 clones, roughly four fifths of which are singletons. Donors had no recently reported acute infections or vaccinations and were HIV-negative.

The J gene is TRBJ1-4, the V gene TRBV30, with no clear D. The TCR originated in a woman aged 40-49 years in good health. Some clones in this sample may be carry-over from other donors' samples. The sequenced material came from PBMCs. The DNA for the CDR3 is TGTGCCTGGAGTTCACTTAATGAAAAACTGTTTTTT. As protein: CAWSSLNEKLFF.